This TCR beta chain was recovered during a study of T cell responses to AZD1222 COVID-19 vaccine. Study summary: Second-dose groups at about 4 or about 12 weeks were pooled.

Comment on this clone: The antigen remains undetermined.

Trimming cost V 4 bases and J 8 bases, with 18 bases left between them. The CDR3 has 14 residues. CDR1 is SGHNT, CDR2 YYREEE, per germline (reference sequence). Assay used: immunoSEQ multiplex PCR; TCRdb lists only in-frame clones, some missing. This table holds more than 150,000 clones, approximately 90% found once. Findings and caveats of the study: Mostly white British, mostly female donors; authors suggested clonal diversity may be underestimated. Repertoire sampling happened only post peak T cell response. Reports indicate that nearly half of spike-specific TCRs are directed at unmutated variant regions.

The specimen was peripheral blood, collected on day 0 of AZD1222 vaccination. This rearrangement joins TRBV5-4 to TRBJ1-2, with a weak D call TRBD1 (6 bases). The clonotype comes from an adult in good health. DNA of the CDR3: TGTGCCAGCAGCGGCCCCGGGACAATGAAGGGCTACACCTTC. Its protein is CASSGPGTMKGYTF.